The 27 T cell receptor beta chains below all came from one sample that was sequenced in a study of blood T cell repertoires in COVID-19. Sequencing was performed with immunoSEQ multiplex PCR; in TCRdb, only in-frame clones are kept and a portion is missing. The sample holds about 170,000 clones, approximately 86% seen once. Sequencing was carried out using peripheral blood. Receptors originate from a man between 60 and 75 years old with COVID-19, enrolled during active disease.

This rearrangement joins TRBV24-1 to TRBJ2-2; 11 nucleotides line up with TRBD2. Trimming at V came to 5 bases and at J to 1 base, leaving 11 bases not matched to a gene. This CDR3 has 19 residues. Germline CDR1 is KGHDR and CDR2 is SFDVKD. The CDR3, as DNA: TGTGCCACCAGTGCCTCACCCGGACTAGCGGGTGGGAACACCGGGGAGCTGTTTTTT. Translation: CATSASPGLAGGNTGELFF.

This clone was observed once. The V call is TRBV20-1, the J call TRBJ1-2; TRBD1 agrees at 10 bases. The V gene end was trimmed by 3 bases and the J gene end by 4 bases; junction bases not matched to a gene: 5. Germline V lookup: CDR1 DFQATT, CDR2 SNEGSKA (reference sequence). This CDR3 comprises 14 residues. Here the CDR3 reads CSASLGQGIYGYTF. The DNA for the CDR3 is TGCAGTGCTAGTTTGGGACAGGGGATCTATGGCTACACCTTC.

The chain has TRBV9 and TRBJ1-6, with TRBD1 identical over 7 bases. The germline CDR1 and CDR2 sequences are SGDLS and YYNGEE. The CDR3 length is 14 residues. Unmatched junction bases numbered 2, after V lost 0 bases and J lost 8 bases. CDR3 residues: CASSVAQGDSPLHF. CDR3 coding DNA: TGTGCCAGCAGCGTAGCGCAGGGGGATTCACCCCTCCACTTT.

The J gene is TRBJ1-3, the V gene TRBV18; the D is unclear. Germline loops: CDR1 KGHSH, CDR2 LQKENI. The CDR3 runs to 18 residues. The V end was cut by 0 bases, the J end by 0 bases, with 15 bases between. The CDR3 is CASSPPNVAALSGNTIYF. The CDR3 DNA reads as TGTGCCAGCTCACCACCGAACGTGGCTGCCCTCTCTGGAAACACCATATATTTT.

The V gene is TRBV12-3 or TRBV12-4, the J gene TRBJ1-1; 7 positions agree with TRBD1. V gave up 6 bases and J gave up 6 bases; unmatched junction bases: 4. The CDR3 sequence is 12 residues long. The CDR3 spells CASRKGQPEAFF. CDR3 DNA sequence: TGTGCCAGCAGGAAGGGACAGCCTGAAGCTTTCTTT.

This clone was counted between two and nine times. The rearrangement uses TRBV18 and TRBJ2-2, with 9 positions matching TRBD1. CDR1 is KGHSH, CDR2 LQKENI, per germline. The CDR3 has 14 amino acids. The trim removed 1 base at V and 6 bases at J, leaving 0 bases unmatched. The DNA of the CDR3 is TGTGCCAGCTCACCACGACAGGGGGCCGGGGAGCTGTTTTTT. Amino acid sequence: CASSPRQGAGELFF.

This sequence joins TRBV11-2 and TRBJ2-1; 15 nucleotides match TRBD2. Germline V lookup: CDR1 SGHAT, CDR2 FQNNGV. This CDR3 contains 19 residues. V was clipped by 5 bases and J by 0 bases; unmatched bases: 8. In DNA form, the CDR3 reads TGTGCCAGCAGCCTGGGACTAGCGGGGGGCCTGAGCTCCTACAATGAGCAGTTCTTC. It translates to CASSLGLAGGLSSYNEQFF.

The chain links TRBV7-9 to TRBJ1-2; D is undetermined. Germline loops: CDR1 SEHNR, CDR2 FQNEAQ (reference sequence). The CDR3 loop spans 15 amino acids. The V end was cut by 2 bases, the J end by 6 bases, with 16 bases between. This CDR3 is CASSLWAGSKDGYTF. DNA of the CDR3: TGTGCCAGCAGCTTATGGGCAGGATCCAAAGATGGCTACACCTTC.

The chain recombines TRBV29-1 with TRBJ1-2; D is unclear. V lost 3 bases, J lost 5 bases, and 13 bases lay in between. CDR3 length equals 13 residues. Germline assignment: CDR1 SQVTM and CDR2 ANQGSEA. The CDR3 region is CSVELRAPYGYTF. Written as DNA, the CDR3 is TGCAGCGTTGAGTTGAGGGCCCCGTATGGCTACACCTTC.

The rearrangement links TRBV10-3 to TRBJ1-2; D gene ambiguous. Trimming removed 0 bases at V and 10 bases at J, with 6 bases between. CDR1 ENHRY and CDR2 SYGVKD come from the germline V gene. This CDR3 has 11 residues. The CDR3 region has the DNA TGTGCCATCAGTGAGTCCGGGGACTACACCTTC. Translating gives CAISESGDYTF.

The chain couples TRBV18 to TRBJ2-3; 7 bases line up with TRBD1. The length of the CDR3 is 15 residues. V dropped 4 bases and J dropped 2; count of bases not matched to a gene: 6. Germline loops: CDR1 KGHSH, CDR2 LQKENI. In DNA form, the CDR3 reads TGTGCCAGCTCACGGGACAGTGGAACCACAGATACGCAGTATTTT. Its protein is CASSRDSGTTDTQYF.

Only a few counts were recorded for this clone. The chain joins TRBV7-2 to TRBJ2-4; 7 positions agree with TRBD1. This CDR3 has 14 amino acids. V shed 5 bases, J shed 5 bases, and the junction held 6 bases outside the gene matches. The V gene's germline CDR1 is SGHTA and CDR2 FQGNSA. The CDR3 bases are TGTGCCAGCAGCCCTCGACAGGGCCAAAACATTCAGTACTTC. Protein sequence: CASSPRQGQNIQYF.

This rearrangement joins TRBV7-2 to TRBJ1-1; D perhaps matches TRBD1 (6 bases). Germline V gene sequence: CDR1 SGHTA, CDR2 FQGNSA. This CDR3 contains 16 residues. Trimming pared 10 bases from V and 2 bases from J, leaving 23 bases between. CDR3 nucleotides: TGTGCCACCTCAGCCAGGCAGGGGATGTTCAACACTGAAGCTTTCTTT. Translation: CATSARQGMFNTEAFF.

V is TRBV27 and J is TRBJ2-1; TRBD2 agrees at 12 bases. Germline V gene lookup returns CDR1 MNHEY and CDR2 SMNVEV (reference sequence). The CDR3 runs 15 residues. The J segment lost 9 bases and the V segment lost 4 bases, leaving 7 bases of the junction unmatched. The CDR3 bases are TGTGCCAGCAGTTCTGCTAGCGGGAGGGCCGGTGAGCAGTTCTTC. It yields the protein CASSSASGRAGEQFF.

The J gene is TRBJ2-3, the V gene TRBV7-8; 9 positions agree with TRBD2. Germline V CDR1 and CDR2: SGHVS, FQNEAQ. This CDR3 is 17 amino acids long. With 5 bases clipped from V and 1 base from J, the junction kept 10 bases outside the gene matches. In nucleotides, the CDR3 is TGTGCCAGCAGCCGAGGGCGGGAGGGCCCCCGCACAGATACGCAGTATTTT. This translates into CASSRGREGPRTDTQYF.

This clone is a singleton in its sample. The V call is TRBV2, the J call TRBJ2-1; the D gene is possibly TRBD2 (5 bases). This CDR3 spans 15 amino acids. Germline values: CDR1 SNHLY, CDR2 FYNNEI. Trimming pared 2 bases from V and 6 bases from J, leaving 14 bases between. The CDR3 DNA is TGTGCCAGCAGTGAAAGGGCCCTAGCCGTCAATGAGCAGTTCTTC. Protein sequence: CASSERALAVNEQFF.

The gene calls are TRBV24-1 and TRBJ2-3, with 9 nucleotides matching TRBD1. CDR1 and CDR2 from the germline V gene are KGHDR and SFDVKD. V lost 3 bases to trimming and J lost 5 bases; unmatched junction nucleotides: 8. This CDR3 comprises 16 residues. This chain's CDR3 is CATSDPTGGEKDTQYF. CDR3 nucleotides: TGTGCCACCAGTGATCCTACAGGGGGCGAGAAAGATACGCAGTATTTT.

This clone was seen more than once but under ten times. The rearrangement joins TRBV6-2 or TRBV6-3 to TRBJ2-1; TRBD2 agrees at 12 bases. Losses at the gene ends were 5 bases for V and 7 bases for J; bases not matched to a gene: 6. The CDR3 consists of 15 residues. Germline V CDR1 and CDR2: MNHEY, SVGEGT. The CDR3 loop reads CASSPPSGGANEQFF. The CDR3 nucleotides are TGTGCCAGCAGTCCGCCTAGCGGGGGGGCTAATGAGCAGTTCTTC.

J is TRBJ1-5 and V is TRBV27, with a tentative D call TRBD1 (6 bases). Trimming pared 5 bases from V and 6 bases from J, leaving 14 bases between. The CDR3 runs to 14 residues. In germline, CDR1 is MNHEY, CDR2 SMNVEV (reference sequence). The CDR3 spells CASSGQYGGQPQHF. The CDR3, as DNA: TGTGCCAGCAGTGGACAGTACGGAGGTCAGCCCCAGCATTTT.

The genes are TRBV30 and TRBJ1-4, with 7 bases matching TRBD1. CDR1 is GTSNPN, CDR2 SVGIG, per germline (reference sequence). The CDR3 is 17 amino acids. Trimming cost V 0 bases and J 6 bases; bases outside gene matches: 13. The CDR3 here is CAWSVRPLTGWDEKLFF. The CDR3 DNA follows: TGTGCCTGGAGTGTACGTCCTCTGACAGGGTGGGATGAAAAACTGTTTTTT.

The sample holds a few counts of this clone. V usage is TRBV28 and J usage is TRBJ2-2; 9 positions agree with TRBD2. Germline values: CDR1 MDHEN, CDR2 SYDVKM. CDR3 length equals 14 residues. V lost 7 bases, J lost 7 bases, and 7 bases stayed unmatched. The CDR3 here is CASTRGGAGGELFF. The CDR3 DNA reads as TGTGCCAGCACCCGCGGGGGGGCTGGCGGGGAGCTGTTTTTT.

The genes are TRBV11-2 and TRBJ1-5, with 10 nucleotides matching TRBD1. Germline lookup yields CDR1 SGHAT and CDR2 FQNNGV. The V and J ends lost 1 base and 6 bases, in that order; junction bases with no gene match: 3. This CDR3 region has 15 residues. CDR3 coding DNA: TGTGCCAGCAGCTTAGGGACAGGGGGAGGTCAGCCCCAGCATTTT. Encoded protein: CASSLGTGGGQPQHF.

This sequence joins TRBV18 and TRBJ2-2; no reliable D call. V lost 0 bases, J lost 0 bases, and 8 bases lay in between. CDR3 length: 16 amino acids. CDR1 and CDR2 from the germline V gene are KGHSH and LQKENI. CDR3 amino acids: CASSPPIAANTGELFF. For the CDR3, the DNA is TGTGCCAGCTCACCACCTATTGCAGCGAACACCGGGGAGCTGTTTTTT.

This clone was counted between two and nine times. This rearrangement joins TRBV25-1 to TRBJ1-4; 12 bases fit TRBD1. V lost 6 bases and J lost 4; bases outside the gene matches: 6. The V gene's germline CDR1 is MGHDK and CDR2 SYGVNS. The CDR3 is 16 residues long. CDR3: CASSPGQGAGNEKLFF. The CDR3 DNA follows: TGTGCCAGCAGCCCGGGACAGGGGGCGGGTAATGAAAAACTGTTTTTT.

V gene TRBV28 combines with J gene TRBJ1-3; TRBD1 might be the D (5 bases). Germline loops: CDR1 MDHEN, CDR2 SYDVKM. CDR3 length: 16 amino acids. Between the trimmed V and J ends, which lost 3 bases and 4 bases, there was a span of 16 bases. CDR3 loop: CASSFWGGARGNTIYF. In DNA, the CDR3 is TGTGCCAGCAGTTTTTGGGGCGGGGCGCGGGGAAACACCATATATTTT.

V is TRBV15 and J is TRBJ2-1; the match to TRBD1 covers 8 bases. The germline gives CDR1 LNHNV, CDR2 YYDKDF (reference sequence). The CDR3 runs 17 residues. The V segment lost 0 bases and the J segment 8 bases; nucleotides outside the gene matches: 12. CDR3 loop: CATSRDRLQGVEDEQFF. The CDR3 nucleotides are TGTGCCACCAGCAGAGATCGCCTACAGGGGGTTGAAGATGAGCAGTTCTTC.

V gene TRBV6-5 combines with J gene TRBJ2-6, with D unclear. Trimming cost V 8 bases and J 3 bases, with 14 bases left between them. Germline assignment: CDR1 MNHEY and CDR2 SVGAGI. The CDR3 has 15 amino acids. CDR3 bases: TGTGCCAGCGCCCTGACTGGTCTTGGGGCCAACGTCCTGACTTTC. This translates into CASALTGLGANVLTF.